The source of this T cell receptor beta chain is a study of T-cell memory formation after mild COVID-19. This clonotype was observed a few times. TCRdb used MiXCR to reprocess the 5' RACE reads, holding one entry per CDR3 protein. The top ten clones hold more than 2% of a sample with about 150,000 distinct CDR3 sequences, 6% to 7% of them seen once. The TCR comes from an adult woman who had mild COVID-19 (a few samples of this study predate the infection). Cell type and time point are not known. The sequencing sample was made of PBMCs or a T cell subset sorted from them (not recorded which).

The chain's CDR3 is CASSLTGGSEKLFF. CDR3 coding DNA: TGTGCCAGCAGTCTCACGGGGGGCAGTGAAAAACTGTTTTTT. This rearrangement joins TRBV12-3 or TRBV12-4 to TRBJ1-4, with a possible D match to TRBD1 (6 bases). The CDR3 extends over 14 amino acids. V shed 5 bases and J shed 7 bases, with 14 bases lying between them.